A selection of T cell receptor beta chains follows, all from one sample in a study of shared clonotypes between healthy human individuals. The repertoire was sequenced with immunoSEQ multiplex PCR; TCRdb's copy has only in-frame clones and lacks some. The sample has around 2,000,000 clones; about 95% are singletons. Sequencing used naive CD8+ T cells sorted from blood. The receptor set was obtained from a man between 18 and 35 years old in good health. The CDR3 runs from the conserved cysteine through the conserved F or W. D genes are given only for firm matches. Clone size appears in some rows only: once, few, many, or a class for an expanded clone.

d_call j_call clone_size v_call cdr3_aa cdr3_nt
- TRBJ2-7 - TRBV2 CASSEGDGPYEQYF TGTGCCAGCAGTGAAGGGGACGGACCCTACGAGCAGTACTTC
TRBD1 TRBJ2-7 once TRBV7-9 CASSQGQGSSYEQYF TGTGCCAGCAGCCAGGGACAGGGAAGCTCCTACGAGCAGTACTTC
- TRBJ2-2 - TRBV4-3 CASSPTGPGELFF TGCGCCAGCAGCCCTACGGGTCCCGGGGAGCTGTTTTTT
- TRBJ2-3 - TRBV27 CASSHLDGSTDTQYF TGTGCCAGCAGTCATCTGGACGGAAGCACAGATACGCAGTATTTT
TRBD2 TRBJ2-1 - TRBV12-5 CASGLVEGLPNEQFF TGTGCTAGTGGTTTGGTAGAGGGACTACCCAATGAGCAGTTCTTC
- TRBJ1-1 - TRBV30 CAWKGGMNTEAFF TGTGCCTGGAAAGGGGGGATGAACACTGAAGCTTTCTTT
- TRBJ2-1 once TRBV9 CASSAPPGQYNEQFF TGTGCCAGCAGCGCCCCGCCGGGACAATACAATGAGCAGTTCTTC
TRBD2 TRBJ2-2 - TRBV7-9 CASSWGLAGDNHTGELFF TGTGCCAGCAGCTGGGGACTAGCGGGAGATAACCACACCGGGGAGCTGTTTTTT
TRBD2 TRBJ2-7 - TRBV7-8 CASSFGAGAMYEQYF TGTGCCAGCAGCTTCGGAGCGGGAGCTATGTACGAGCAGTACTTC
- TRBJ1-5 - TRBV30 CAWSLPEWNSNQPQHF TGTGCCTGGAGTCTGCCGGAGTGGAATAGCAATCAGCCCCAGCATTTT
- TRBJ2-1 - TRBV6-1 CASSELGLQSSYNEQFF TGTGCCAGCAGTGAACTGGGACTCCAAAGCTCCTACAATGAGCAGTTCTTC
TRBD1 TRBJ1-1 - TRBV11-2 CASSLTRTGALDTEAFF TGTGCCAGCAGCTTAACCCGGACAGGGGCGCTTGACACTGAAGCTTTCTTT
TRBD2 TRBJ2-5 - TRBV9 CASSPRGGLAGGSRETQYF TGTGCCAGCAGCCCTAGGGGGGGACTAGCGGGAGGGAGTCGGGAGACCCAGTACTTC
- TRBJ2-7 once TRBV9 CASSVSGTGSYEQYF TGTGCCAGCAGCGTGTCTGGGACCGGAAGCTACGAGCAGTACTTC
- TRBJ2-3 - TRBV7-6 CASSLGPGPRTDTQYF TGTGCCAGCAGCTTAGGGCCGGGGCCGCGCACAGATACGCAGTATTTT
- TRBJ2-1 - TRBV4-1 CASSQDVAGDEQFF TGCGCCAGCAGCCAAGATGTAGCCGGGGATGAGCAGTTCTTC
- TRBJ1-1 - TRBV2 CASTGDFMNTEAFF TGTGCCAGCACTGGGGATTTTATGAACACTGAAGCTTTCTTT
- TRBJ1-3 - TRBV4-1 CASSQDGGAGNTIYF TGCGCCAGCAGCCAAGATGGGGGTGCTGGAAACACCATATATTTT
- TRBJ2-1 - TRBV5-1 CASSLVGGVSTYNEQFF TGCGCCAGCAGCTTGGTCGGCGGGGTTTCCACCTACAATGAGCAGTTCTTC
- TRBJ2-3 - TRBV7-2 CASSLVALGDTQYF TGTGCCAGCAGCTTAGTGGCTCTGGGCGATACGCAGTATTTT
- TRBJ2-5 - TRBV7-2 CASSLAPWGEETQYF TGTGCCAGCAGCTTAGCGCCGTGGGGTGAAGAGACCCAGTACTTC
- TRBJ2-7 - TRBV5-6 CASSLMAYEQYF TGTGCCAGCAGCTTAATGGCTTACGAGCAGTACTTC
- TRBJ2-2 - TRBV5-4 CASSPHGGELFF TGTGCCAGCAGCCCCCACGGCGGGGAGCTGTTTTTT
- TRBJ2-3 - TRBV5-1 CASSLEPVGGTDTQYF TGCGCCAGCAGCTTGGAGCCCGTCGGTGGCACAGATACGCAGTATTTT
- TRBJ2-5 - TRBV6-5 CASSYSSTRYGETQYF TGTGCCAGCAGTTACTCTTCCACCCGCTACGGGGAGACCCAGTACTTC
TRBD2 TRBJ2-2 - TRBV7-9 CASSPGGLAGSLGELFF TGTGCCAGCAGCCCAGGAGGACTAGCGGGGTCCCTCGGGGAGCTGTTTTTT
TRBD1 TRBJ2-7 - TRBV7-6 CASSSGTGLGYEQYF TGTGCCAGCAGCTCTGGGACAGGGTTAGGCTACGAGCAGTACTTC
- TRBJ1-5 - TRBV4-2 CASSDWQGNQPQHF TGTGCCAGCAGCGATTGGCAGGGGAATCAGCCCCAGCATTTT
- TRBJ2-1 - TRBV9 CASNLGGTLNNEQFF TGTGCCAGCAACCTAGGGGGGACCTTAAACAATGAGCAGTTCTTC
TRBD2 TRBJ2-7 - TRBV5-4 CASSPGLAGGKSYEQYF TGTGCCAGCAGCCCCGGACTAGCGGGAGGAAAGAGCTACGAGCAGTACTTC
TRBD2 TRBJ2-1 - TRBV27 CASLSGSSYNEQFF TGTGCCAGCCTTAGCGGGAGCTCCTACAATGAGCAGTTCTTC
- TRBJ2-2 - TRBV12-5 CASLRAPANTGELFF TGTGCTAGCCTCCGGGCCCCGGCGAACACCGGGGAGCTGTTTTTT
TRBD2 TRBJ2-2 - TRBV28 CASSSLGTEVERGAPLLTGELFF TGTGCCAGCAGTTCCCTTGGGACAGAAGTAGAGCGGGGGGCGCCTCTCCTTACCGGGGAGCTGTTTTTT
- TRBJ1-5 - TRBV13 CASSLGRWGGQPQHF TGTGCCAGCAGCTTAGGCCGTTGGGGGGGCCAGCCCCAGCATTTT
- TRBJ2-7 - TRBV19 CASSFGESTYEQYF TGTGCCAGTAGTTTTGGCGAGAGCACCTACGAGCAGTACTTC
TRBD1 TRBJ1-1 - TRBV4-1 CASSQHQQGYTEAFF TGCGCCAGCAGCCAACATCAACAGGGGTACACTGAAGCTTTCTTT